This entry lists 8 T cell receptor beta chains sequenced from one sample in a study of Ad26.COV2.S vaccination and SARS-CoV-2 variants (dated by TCRdb to 2020 to 2023). The treatment or condition label for this specimen denotes: approximately 18 received Ad26.COV2.S at low or high dose, single or two shots; 5 received placebo; per-sample allocation not given. For vaccine and placebo recipients, the sequenced repertoires came from samples collected on day 63 after the first injection. The library was made by the immunoSEQ multiplex PCR assay. TCRdb took over this immuneACCESS table, retaining in-frame rearrangements with V and J assigned. Such tables are incomplete; in checked studies, under half of the missing clones stem from an unresolved V gene, and the remainder is unexplained. Across this sample there are 300,000 to 400,000 clones, with less than 90% seen only once. The ten largest make up approximately 5.9% of the sample.

Sequenced material: peripheral blood, taken in a trial of Ad26.COV2.S vaccine versus placebo. Source of these receptors: a person between 18 and 65 years old who received the Ad26.COV2.S COVID-19 vaccine or a placebo.

The rearrangement links TRBV6-5 to TRBJ2-7; D is undetermined. The CDR3 totals 14 residues. CDR1 and CDR2 from the germline V gene are MNHEY and SVGAGI. Trimming shortened V by 0 bases and J by 2 bases, and 8 bases separated the two germline ends. CDR3 bases: TGTGCCAGCAGTTACTCGGGCACCGCCTACGAGCAGTACTTC. Its translation: CASSYSGTAYEQYF.

As DNA, the CDR3 is TGTGCCAGCAGCAACGCCCCACCGTACACTGAAGCTTTCTTT. Translating gives CASSNAPPYTEAFF. The chain joins TRBV7-3 to TRBJ1-1; D unclear. The CDR3 has 14 amino acids. Trimming cost V 5 bases and J 3 bases, with 13 bases left between them. Germline loops: CDR1 SGHTA, CDR2 FQGTGA.

This chain connects TRBV29-1 to TRBJ1-1; D not certain. In germline, CDR1 is SQVTM, CDR2 ANQGSEA. This CDR3 region has 12 residues. V lost 7 bases, J lost 1 base, and 10 bases lay in between. CDR3: CSADQQNTEAFF. The CDR3 nucleotides read TGCAGCGCAGATCAGCAGAACACTGAAGCTTTCTTT.

The chain couples TRBV9 to TRBJ1-2, with TRBD1 matching over 8 bases. Germline CDR1 reads SGDLS; CDR2 reads YYNGEE. The CDR3 runs 13 residues. J lost 7 bases, V lost 5 bases, and 7 bases had no gene match. The CDR3 coding sequence is TGTGCCAGCAGAGACAGGGGCCCTGGTGGCTACACCTTC. Protein: CASRDRGPGGYTF. Full variable domain (outside the CDR3, taken from reference TRBV9 and TRBJ1-2): DSGVTQTPKHLITATGQRVTLRCSPRSGDLSVYWYQQSLDQGLQFLIQYYNGEERAKGNILERFSAQQFPDLHSELNLSSLELGDSALYFCASRDRGPGGYTFGSGTRLTVV.

The chain has TRBV9 and TRBJ1-5; perhaps TRBD1 as D (5 bases). V was clipped by 7 bases and J by 1 base, with 15 bases between them. The germline V gene encodes CDR1 SGDLS and CDR2 YYNGEE. The CDR3 consists of 15 residues. The CDR3 region is CASALSGTSNQPQHF. CDR3 nucleotide sequence: TGTGCCAGCGCCCTAAGCGGGACGAGCAATCAGCCCCAGCATTTT. Drawing the rest from reference TRBV9 and TRBJ1-5, the complete variable domain is DSGVTQTPKHLITATGQRVTLRCSPRSGDLSVYWYQQSLDQGLQFLIQYYNGEERAKGNILERFSAQQFPDLHSELNLSSLELGDSALYFCASALSGTSNQPQHFGDGTRLSIL.

The chain has TRBV7-6 and TRBJ1-1; 9 bases map to TRBD1. Trimming at V came to 5 bases and at J to 5 bases, leaving 9 bases not matched to a gene. The CDR3 loop spans 15 amino acids. In germline, CDR1 is SGHVS, CDR2 FNYEAQ. CDR3: CASSRRTGVGTEAFF. The DNA for the CDR3 is TGTGCCAGCAGCCGCCGGACAGGGGTGGGGACTGAAGCTTTCTTT. Full variable domain (outside the CDR3, taken from reference TRBV7-6 and TRBJ1-1): GAGVSQSPRYKVTKRGQDVALRCDPISGHVSLYWYRQALGQGPEFLTYFNYEAQQDKSGLPNDRFSAERPEGSISTLTIQRTEQRDSAMYRCASSRRTGVGTEAFFGQGTRLTVV.

This chain connects TRBV9 to TRBJ2-7, with 7 bases that match TRBD2. CDR1 and CDR2 (germline): SGDLS, YYNGEE. J was trimmed by 2 bases and V by 4 bases; bases with no gene match: 3. This CDR3 is 13 amino acids long. The CDR3 here is CASSSGLTYEQYF. The CDR3 DNA sequence: TGTGCCAGCAGCTCGGGACTAACCTACGAGCAGTACTTC.

The chain employs TRBV14 and TRBJ2-7; D gene uncertain. In germline, CDR1 is SGHDN, CDR2 FVKESK. V was cut by 1 base and J by 2 bases, with 12 bases left in between. The CDR3 spans 15 residues. CDR3 sequence reads: CASSQVWADAYEQYF. The CDR3 nucleotides read TGTGCCAGCAGCCAAGTCTGGGCAGACGCCTACGAGCAGTACTTC.